This T cell receptor (beta chain) was obtained from a study of shared clonotypes between healthy human individuals. Selected positively for CCR7 and CD45RO-negative, naive CD8 cells excluded terminally differentiated effector memory CD45RA+ cells. The germline V gene encodes CDR1 SGHTS and CDR2 YDEGEE. Trimming removed 2 bases at V and 2 bases at J, with 14 bases between. The CDR3 has 15 residues. The method was immunoSEQ multiplex PCR; TCRdb's version includes in-frame clones alone and lacks a portion of them. The sample has some 2.1 million clones, less than 95% seen once. The chain is built from TRBV5-8 and TRBJ2-7; no definite D call. Specimen: naive CD8+ T cells sorted from blood. This clonotype originated in a man aged 18 to 30 in good health. CDR3 sequence reads: CASSFTVVRPYEQYF. DNA of the CDR3: TGTGCCAGCAGCTTTACCGTTGTCCGGCCCTACGAGCAGTACTTC.